One and the same sample provided the 15 T cell receptor beta chains below, sequenced in a study of identical twins. A single record per CDR3 protein comes from TCRdb applying MiXCR to the 5' RACE reads. The sample holds about 900,000 distinct CDR3 sequences, roughly an eighth seen once. These data were also filed under a second study, of yellow fever vaccine responses in identical twins.

Sequencing input: PBMCs. Receptor source: a woman between 18 and 30 years old in good health.

The rearrangement links TRBV5-1 to TRBJ2-1; 8 bases agree with TRBD1. The germline CDR1 and CDR2 sequences are SGHRS and YFSETQ. After removal of 4 bases from V and 4 bases from J, the junction contained 13 bases not matched to a gene. CDR3 length equals 17 residues. Written as DNA, the CDR3 is TGCGCCAGCAGCCCCGATCAGGGGGCGCAGGTTTACAATGAGCAGTTCTTC. Translation: CASSPDQGAQVYNEQFF.

V is TRBV14 and J is TRBJ2-3; TRBD2 is a possible D gene (7 bases). Deletions cut 1 base from V and 7 bases from J, with 24 bases between. The CDR3 has 18 residues. Per the germline V gene, CDR1 is SGHDN and CDR2 is FVKESK. CDR3 region: CASSQAGGRGKHRYTQYF. CDR3 bases: TGTGCCAGCAGCCAAGCCGGGGGGCGGGGTAAGCACAGGTATACGCAGTATTTT.

The chain is built from TRBV3-1 and TRBJ1-5, with D uncertain. The CDR3 totals 15 residues. Trimming removed 4 bases from V and 2 bases from J, with 12 bases in between. The germline V gene encodes CDR1 LGHDT and CDR2 YNNKEL (reference sequence). CDR3 region: CASSRLPGGNQPQHF. The CDR3, as DNA: TGTGCCAGCAGCCGGCTCCCAGGAGGCAATCAGCCCCAGCATTTT.

V is TRBV7-9 and J is TRBJ2-2, with 7 bases lining up with TRBD2. The CDR3 is made up of 16 amino acids. J was trimmed by 0 bases and V by 5 bases; bases with no gene match: 6. Per germline, CDR1 SEHNR and CDR2 FQNEAQ (reference sequence). CDR3 nucleotide sequence: TGTGCCAGCAGCGCAGCGGGGTCCACGAACACCGGGGAGCTGTTTTTT. Translation: CASSAAGSTNTGELFF.

This clonotype has more than one count but fewer than ten. V gene TRBV7-3 combines with J gene TRBJ2-2, with a weak D call TRBD1 (5 bases). Germline assignment: CDR1 SGHTA and CDR2 FQGTGA. V was trimmed by 7 bases and J by 3 bases, leaving 24 bases between them. The length of the CDR3 is 18 residues. CDR3: CASNSWGQSKEDTGELFF. For the CDR3, the DNA is TGTGCCAGCAACTCCTGGGGCCAATCTAAGGAAGACACCGGGGAGCTGTTTTTT.

This CDR3 reads CASSAPDREYQAGELFF. The CDR3 nucleotides are TGTGCCAGCAGTGCCCCGGACAGGGAATACCAGGCCGGGGAGCTGTTTTTT. The genes are TRBV25-1 and TRBJ2-2, with 8 nucleotides matching TRBD1. This CDR3 spans 17 amino acids. Per the germline V gene, CDR1 is MGHDK and CDR2 is SYGVNS. The V segment lost 4 bases and the J segment 6 bases; nucleotides outside the gene matches: 13.

The rearrangement links TRBV5-4 to TRBJ2-3; 12 positions agree with TRBD2. In germline, CDR1 is SGHNT, CDR2 YYREEE (reference sequence). Germline trimming cut 5 bases from V and 3 bases from J; bases unmatched to any gene: 7. The CDR3 is 16 amino acids. The chain's CDR3 is CASRPGLAGGTDTQYF. CDR3 nucleotides: TGTGCCAGCAGGCCGGGACTAGCGGGCGGAACAGATACGCAGTATTTT.

The table lists this clonotype with a few counts. The chain is built from TRBV11-1 and TRBJ2-1; TRBD1 is a possible D gene (6 bases). The V end lost 2 bases, the J end lost 5 bases, and 19 bases lay between the germline ends. The CDR3 has 17 residues. Germline V CDR1 and CDR2: SGHAT, FQDESV (reference sequence). CDR3: CASSLRGYRTANNEQFF. CDR3 bases: TGTGCCAGCAGCTTAAGGGGGTATAGAACAGCAAACAATGAGCAGTTCTTC.

This chain links TRBV5-1 with TRBJ2-2, with 9 bases matching TRBD1. This CDR3 is built from 17 residues. Germline V gene lookup returns CDR1 SGHRS and CDR2 YFSETQ. The junction had 9 bases not matched to a gene; V was cut back by 4 bases and J by 2 bases. The CDR3 region is CASSPTPGQGNTGELFF. In DNA, the CDR3 is TGCGCCAGCAGCCCGACTCCGGGACAGGGCAACACCGGGGAGCTGTTTTTT.

This clonotype was detected ten times or more. V and J are TRBV28 and TRBJ1-6; D is ambiguous. Trimming shortened V by 3 bases and J by 1 base, and 1 base separated the two germline ends. From germline, CDR1 is MDHEN and CDR2 SYDVKM. The CDR3 runs to 13 residues. The CDR3 loop reads CASSFSYNSPLHF. CDR3 nucleotide sequence: TGTGCCAGCAGTTTTTCCTATAATTCACCCCTCCACTTT.

A few counts support this clonotype. The chain uses TRBV6-4 and TRBJ2-4, with 7 bases lining up with TRBD2. The V gene's germline CDR1 is MRHNA and CDR2 SNTAGT. V was pared by 3 bases and J by 7 bases, with 9 bases of the junction left unmatched. The CDR3 is made up of 15 amino acids. The CDR3 loop reads CASSEVAGAGNIQYF. In nucleotides, the CDR3 is TGTGCCAGCAGTGAGGTGGCGGGAGCGGGGAACATTCAGTACTTC.

This rearrangement joins TRBV3-1 to TRBJ2-7; 7 bases fit TRBD2. V lost 3 bases to trimming and J lost 7 bases; unmatched junction nucleotides: 9. Germline CDR1 reads LGHDT; CDR2 reads YNNKEL (reference sequence). The CDR3 is 14 amino acids. The chain's CDR3 is CASSQGEGYGEQYV. The CDR3 nucleotides are TGTGCCAGCAGCCAGGGGGAGGGTTACGGAGAGCAGTACGTC.

CDR3 in DNA: TGCAGTGGCACAGGGGGCTATGGCTACACCTTC. Translating gives CSGTGGYGYTF. V gene TRBV20-1 combines with J gene TRBJ1-2, with 8 bases fitting TRBD1. Looked up from germline, CDR1 is DFQATT and CDR2 is SNEGSKA (reference sequence). The CDR3 runs 11 residues. Trimming took 7 bases from V and 4 from J; bases not matched to a gene: 2.

The rearrangement links TRBV5-1 to TRBJ2-2; 12 bases agree with TRBD2. The V gene end was trimmed by 4 bases and the J gene end by 4 bases; junction bases not matched to a gene: 5. Per the germline V gene, CDR1 is SGHRS and CDR2 is YFSETQ. The CDR3 spans 16 residues. The CDR3 DNA reads TGCGCCAGCAGCGTAGGACTAGCGGGAAGCACCGGGGAGCTGTTTTTT. Translating it yields CASSVGLAGSTGELFF.

This clonotype was recorded at least ten times. J is TRBJ1-2 and V is TRBV25-1, with 12 positions matching TRBD1. The CDR3 contains 13 residues. The V gene's germline CDR1 is MGHDK and CDR2 SYGVNS. Losses at the gene ends were 6 bases for V and 6 bases for J; bases not matched to a gene: 2. CDR3 region: CASRGTGGDGYTF. As DNA, the CDR3 is TGTGCCAGCAGAGGGACAGGGGGCGATGGCTACACCTTC.